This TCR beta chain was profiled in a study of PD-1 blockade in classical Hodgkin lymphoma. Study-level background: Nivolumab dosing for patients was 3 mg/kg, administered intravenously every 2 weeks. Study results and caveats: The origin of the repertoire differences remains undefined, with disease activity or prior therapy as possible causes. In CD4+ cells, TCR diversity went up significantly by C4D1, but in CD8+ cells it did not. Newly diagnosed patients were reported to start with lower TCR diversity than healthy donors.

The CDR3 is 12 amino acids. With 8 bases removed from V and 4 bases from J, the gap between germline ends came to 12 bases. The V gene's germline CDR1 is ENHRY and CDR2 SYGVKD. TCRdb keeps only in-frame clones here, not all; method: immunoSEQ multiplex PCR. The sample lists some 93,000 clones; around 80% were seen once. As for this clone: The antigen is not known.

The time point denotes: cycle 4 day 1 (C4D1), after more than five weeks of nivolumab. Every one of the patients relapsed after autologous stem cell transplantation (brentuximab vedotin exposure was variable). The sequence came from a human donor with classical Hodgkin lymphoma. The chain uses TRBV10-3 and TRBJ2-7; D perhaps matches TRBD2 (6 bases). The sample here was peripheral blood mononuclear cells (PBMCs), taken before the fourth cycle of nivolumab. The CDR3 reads CAIGETRYEQYF. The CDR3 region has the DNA TGTGCCATCGGCGAGACTAGGTACGAGCAGTACTTC.